Described below is a single T cell receptor beta chain sequence and its context. Its target is not known. Sequencing used immunoSEQ multiplex PCR; TCRdb keeps in-frame clones, though not all of them. The top ten clones hold 12% to 15% of a sample with some 31,000 clones, 88% of them seen once. Timing groups of about 4 and about 12 weeks for second doses were pooled. This record comes from a study of T cell responses to AZD1222 COVID-19 vaccine. Regarding the study as a whole: Nearly half of spike-specific TCRs reportedly target variant regions that are unmutated in the B.1.351 and B.1.1.7 variants.

V shed 6 bases, J shed 5 bases, and the junction held 8 bases outside the gene matches. Germline V gene sequence: CDR1 MNHEY, CDR2 SVGAGI. This CDR3 contains 15 residues. This receptor was identified in an adult who received the AZD1222 COVID-19 vaccine. The sequencing here drew on peripheral blood, taken 28 days after the second AZD1222 dose. The chain couples TRBV6-5 to TRBJ2-1; TRBD1 matches 9 bases. The CDR3 reads CASRDPGQGNNEQFF. Written as DNA, the CDR3 is TGTGCCAGCAGAGACCCGGGACAGGGCAACAATGAGCAGTTCTTC.